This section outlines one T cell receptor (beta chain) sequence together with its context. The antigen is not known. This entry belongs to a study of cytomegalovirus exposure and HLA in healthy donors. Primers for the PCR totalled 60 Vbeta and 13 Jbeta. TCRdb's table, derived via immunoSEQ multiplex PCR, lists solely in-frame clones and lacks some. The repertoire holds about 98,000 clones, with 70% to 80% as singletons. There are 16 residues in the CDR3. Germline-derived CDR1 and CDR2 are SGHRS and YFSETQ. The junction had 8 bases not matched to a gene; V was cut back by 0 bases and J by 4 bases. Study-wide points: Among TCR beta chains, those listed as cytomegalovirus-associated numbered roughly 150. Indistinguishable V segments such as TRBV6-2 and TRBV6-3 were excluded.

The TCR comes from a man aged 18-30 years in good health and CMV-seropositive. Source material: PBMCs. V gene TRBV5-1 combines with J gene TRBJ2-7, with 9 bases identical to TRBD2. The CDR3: CASSLAGGGAVYEQYF. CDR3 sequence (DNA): TGCGCCAGCAGCTTGGCAGGCGGGGGGGCCGTGTACGAGCAGTACTTC.